One sample yielded the 15 T cell receptor beta chains listed below, sequenced in a study of T-cell reconstitution after alpha-beta-depleted transplantation in children. Researchers prepared the TCRbeta library using unique molecular identifiers, the study reports. TCRdb re-called the PCR reads with MiXCR, one entry per CDR3 protein. The data hold fewer than 550,000 distinct CDR3 sequences, with approximately 10% observed a single time. This material consisted of PBMCs, mostly from graft donor cells, taken 180 days after TCRalphabeta/CD19-depleted stem cell transplant. The receptors here all came from a female patient younger than 10 who had a stem cell transplant for aplastic anemia, so the T cells may come from the graft donor.

This rearrangement joins TRBV7-2 to TRBJ2-3, with 7 nucleotides matching TRBD1. CDR3 size: 14 residues. Per germline, CDR1 SGHTA and CDR2 FQGNSA. After removal of 6 bases from V and 2 bases from J, the junction contained 5 bases not matched to a gene. CDR3 DNA: TGTGCCAGCAGTAAGACAGGGCCCACAGATACGCAGTATTTT. It specifies CASSKTGPTDTQYF.

This chain's CDR3 is CASSSLGGHPNPYNEQFF. Written as DNA, the CDR3 is TGCGCCAGCAGCTCTTTAGGCGGGCACCCTAATCCCTACAATGAGCAGTTCTTC. This rearrangement joins TRBV5-1 to TRBJ2-1; D might be TRBD2 (5 bases). Looked up from germline, CDR1 is SGHRS and CDR2 is YFSETQ. The V end lost 3 bases, the J end lost 2 bases, and 21 bases lay between the germline ends. The CDR3 runs 18 residues.

The chain employs TRBV5-1 and TRBJ2-7, with 9 bases that match TRBD1. CDR1 is SGHRS and CDR2 is YFSETQ in the germline V gene. This CDR3 is 17 amino acids long. V was pared by 0 bases and J by 6 bases, with 13 bases of the junction left unmatched. DNA of the CDR3: TGCGCCAGCAGCTTGGCGGGAATAGGACAGGGGTTGTCCGAGCAGTACTTC. Translated: CASSLAGIGQGLSEQYF.

This chain joins TRBV27 and TRBJ2-7; 9 nucleotides line up with TRBD1. V trimming: 5 bases; J trimming: 5 bases; junction bases outside the gene matches: 10. The length of the CDR3 is 15 residues. Germline lookup yields CDR1 MNHEY and CDR2 SMNVEV (reference sequence). The CDR3 reads CASSIPGTGFHEQYF. In DNA form, the CDR3 reads TGTGCCAGCAGTATACCCGGGACAGGGTTCCACGAGCAGTACTTC.

The rearrangement joins TRBV4-1 to TRBJ1-1; D remains unclear. The CDR3 has 15 amino acids. V lost 5 bases and J lost 0, with 13 bases in between. The germline gives CDR1 MGHRA, CDR2 YSYEKL. The CDR3 DNA follows: TGCGCCAGCAGCGACAACCGGGAGATGAACACTGAAGCTTTCTTT. As protein: CASSDNREMNTEAFF.

This sequence joins TRBV2 and TRBJ1-5; 7 bases match TRBD1. J lost 5 bases, V lost 8 bases, and 21 bases had no gene match. This CDR3 contains 18 residues. The germline CDR1 and CDR2 sequences are SNHLY and FYNNEI. CDR3: CASHEGGQRFSYDQPQHF. In nucleotides, the CDR3 is TGTGCCAGCCACGAAGGGGGACAGAGGTTTTCATACGATCAGCCCCAGCATTTT.

The sample holds a few counts of this clonotype. This rearrangement joins TRBV28 to TRBJ1-4; the D is unclear. The CDR3 sequence is 13 residues long. Germline assignment: CDR1 MDHEN and CDR2 SYDVKM. The V end was cut by 5 bases, the J end by 7 bases, with 11 bases between. The CDR3 loop reads CASSPLPFEKLFF. The CDR3 DNA reads TGTGCCAGCAGTCCACTACCATTTGAAAAACTGTTTTTT.

This chain uses TRBV30 with TRBJ1-5; D uncertain. Between the trimmed V and J ends, which lost 3 bases and 4 bases, there was a span of 13 bases. From germline, CDR1 is GTSNPN and CDR2 SVGIG (reference sequence). The CDR3 has 14 amino acids. CDR3 DNA sequence: TGTGCCTGGAGCCCCCCGACGGGTAATCAGCCCCAGCATTTT. Translation: CAWSPPTGNQPQHF.

The chain is built from TRBV7-9 and TRBJ1-1, with no clear D. The CDR3 covers 15 residues. Germline loops: CDR1 SEHNR, CDR2 FQNEAQ (reference sequence). V lost 3 bases and J lost 3, with 14 bases in between. This CDR3 reads CASSFRQPTDTEAFF. The CDR3 nucleotides are TGTGCCAGCAGCTTCAGGCAGCCGACGGACACTGAAGCTTTCTTT.

This clonotype was counted a few times. The chain combines TRBV21-1 with TRBJ2-3. TRBV21-1 is assigned pseudogene status. The CDR3 length is 12 residues. In DNA form, the CDR3 reads TGTGCCAGCAGCAAACTTGCCGATACGCAGTATTTT. The encoded protein is CASSKLADTQYF.

Note on this clonotype: The junction differs from germline at one of its ends, possibly a read error. J is TRBJ2-6 and V is TRBV4-3, with a weak D call TRBD2 (5 bases). Germline V lookup: CDR1 LGHNA, CDR2 YSLEER. The CDR3 consists of 17 residues. The CDR3 sequence is CASGQDTTGSGANVLTF. The CDR3 DNA is TGCGCCAGCGGCCAAGATACAACGGGGTCTGGGGCCAACGTCCTGACTTTC.

V and J are TRBV7-2 and TRBJ2-1; D is ambiguous. CDR1 and CDR2 from the germline V gene are SGHTA and FQGNSA. The CDR3 is made up of 11 amino acids. V was clipped by 5 bases and J by 9 bases, with 8 bases between them. The CDR3 DNA reads TGTGCCAGCAGCCCTTACGCTGAGCAGTTCTTC. It translates to CASSPYAEQFF. The whole variable domain, filled in from reference TRBV7-2 and TRBJ2-1, reads GAGVSQSPSNKVTEKGKDVELRCDPISGHTALYWYRQSLGQGLEFLIYFQGNSAPDKSGLPSDRFSAERTGGSVSTLTIQRTQQEDSAVYLCASSPYAEQFFGPGTRLTVL.

The table lists this clonotype with a few counts. This chain joins TRBV5-1 and TRBJ2-1, with 9 bases identical to TRBD1. The CDR3 loop spans 17 amino acids. After removal of 3 bases from V and 7 bases from J, the junction contained 14 bases not matched to a gene. CDR1 is SGHRS, CDR2 YFSETQ, per germline. The CDR3 loop is CASSSHLHGQGRNEQFF. The CDR3, as DNA: TGCGCCAGCAGCTCCCATCTACATGGACAGGGGAGGAATGAGCAGTTCTTC.

This clonotype was detected only a few times. The chain recombines TRBV6-2 or TRBV6-3 with TRBJ1-5; maybe TRBD1 (5 bases). The germline V and J ends were trimmed by 3 bases and 2 bases, with 11 bases remaining between them. The CDR3 contains 15 residues. Germline CDR1 reads MNHEY; CDR2 reads SVGEGT. In DNA, the CDR3 is TGTGCCAGCAGTTATCGGGGGAGGGGCAATCAGCCCCAGCATTTT. Translation: CASSYRGRGNQPQHF.

The gene calls are TRBV4-3 and TRBJ1-2; D uncertain. Per germline, CDR1 LGHNA and CDR2 YSLEER. Deletions cut 0 bases from V and 6 bases from J, with 17 bases between. The CDR3 has 16 residues. CDR3 bases: TGCGCCAGCAGCCAAGAACAGAGTTTTGGCAACCATGGCTACACCTTC. It encodes CASSQEQSFGNHGYTF.